This T cell receptor (beta chain) came from a study of blood T cells in healthy people across ages. Study details: Template switching recovered approximately one barcoded beta molecule for every two T cells. Study-level results: A roughly linear fall in TCR beta diversity per million T cells was seen with increasing age. Higher diversity and more naive CD4+ cells were features of long-lived donors, compared to aged donors.

The CDR3 is 14 amino acids. Looked up from germline, CDR1 is MNHEY and CDR2 is SVGEGT. Primers used in a second PCR of about 6 to 12 cycles were a sample-barcoded 5' primer and a J-beta primer mix. MiXCR, applied by TCRdb to the 5' RACE reads, yields one record per CDR3 protein. The table records around 850,000 distinct CDR3 sequences, roughly 40% of them present only once. About this clonotype: Antigen: not known.

The source of this sequence is a man aged 18 to 29 in good health. The chain combines TRBV6-2 or TRBV6-3 with TRBJ2-4, with D perhaps matching TRBD2 (5 bases). Gene TRBJ2-7 matches the end of the DNA better, so the J call may be wrong. Sequencing was done on a sample of blood. The CDR3 nucleotides read TGTGCCAGCAGTTACGCGGGTGTTACCTACGAGCAGTACTTC. Translation: CASSYAGVTYEQYF.